This T cell receptor beta chain was obtained from a study of cytomegalovirus exposure and HLA in healthy donors. The overall study: In an early release, HLA-typed donors contributed tens of millions of unique TCR sequences.

Overall study results and limits: Later analysis demonstrated an association between a missense DCLRE1C variant and TCR beta V- and J-gene trimming.

From germline, CDR1 is PRHDT and CDR2 FYEKMQ (reference sequence). The CDR3 has 14 residues. J gave up 5 bases and V 4 bases, and 8 bases lay outside the gene matches. Worth noting for this clone: As yet, its antigen is unknown.

60 Vbeta and 13 Jbeta primers were used in PCR. TCRdb's table, derived via immunoSEQ multiplex PCR, lists solely in-frame clones and lacks some. The sample records fewer than 110,000 clones, roughly 82% being singletons. The origin of this receptor is a man younger than 45 in good health and CMV-seropositive. The sequenced sample was PBMCs. The rearrangement joins TRBV13 to TRBJ2-7; 7 nucleotides align to TRBD2. CDR3 sequence: CASSSREVYDEQYF. CDR3 bases: TGTGCCAGCAGCTCCCGGGAGGTTTACGACGAGCAGTACTTC. The full variable domain, rest sourced from reference TRBV13 and TRBJ2-7, is AAGVIQSPRHLIKEKRETATLKCYPIPRHDTVYWYQQGPGQDPQFLISFYEKMQSDKGSIPDRFSAQQFSDYHSELNMSSLELGDSALYFCASSSREVYDEQYFGPGTRLTVT.